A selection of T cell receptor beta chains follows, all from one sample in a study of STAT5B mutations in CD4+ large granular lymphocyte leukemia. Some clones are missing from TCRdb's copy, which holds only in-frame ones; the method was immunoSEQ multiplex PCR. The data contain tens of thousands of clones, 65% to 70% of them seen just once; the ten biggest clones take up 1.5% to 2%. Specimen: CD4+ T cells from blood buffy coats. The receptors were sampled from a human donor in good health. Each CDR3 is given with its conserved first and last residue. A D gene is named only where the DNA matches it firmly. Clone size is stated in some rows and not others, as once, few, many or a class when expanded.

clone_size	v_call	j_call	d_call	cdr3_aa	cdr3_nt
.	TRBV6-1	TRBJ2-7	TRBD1	CASSEAGGAYEQYF	TGTGCCAGCAGTGAGGCAGGGGGCGCCTACGAGCAGTACTTC
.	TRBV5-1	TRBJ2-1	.	CASSLGGENEQFF	TGCGCCAGCAGCTTGGGTGGGGAGAATGAGCAGTTCTTC
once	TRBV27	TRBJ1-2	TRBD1	CASSSLPTGVNGYTF	TGTGCCAGCAGTTCCCTACCGACAGGGGTGAATGGCTACACCTTC
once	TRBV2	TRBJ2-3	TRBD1	CASRDRDSGDTQYF	TGTGCCAGCAGGGACCGGGACAGTGGAGATACGCAGTATTTT
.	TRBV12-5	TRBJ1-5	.	CASGLVRGPGADQPQHF	TGTGCTAGTGGTTTGGTACGGGGACCCGGGGCCGATCAGCCCCAGCATTTT
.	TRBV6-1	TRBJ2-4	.	CASSEGGPKNIQYF	TGTGCCAGCAGTGAAGGGGGCCCCAAAAACATTCAGTACTTC
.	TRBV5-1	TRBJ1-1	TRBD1	CASSAGQGDTEAFF	TGCGCCAGCAGCGCGGGACAGGGAGACACTGAAGCTTTCTTT
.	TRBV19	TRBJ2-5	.	CASSIGQRYQETQYF	TGTGCCAGTAGCATAGGACAGCGGTACCAAGAGACCCAGTACTTC
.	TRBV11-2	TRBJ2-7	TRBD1	CASSSLGWTGTYEQYF	TGTGCCAGCAGCAGCTTAGGTTGGACAGGGACCTACGAGCAGTACTTC
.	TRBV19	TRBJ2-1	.	CASSIYGNEQFF	TGTGCCAGTAGTATATACGGGAATGAGCAGTTCTTC
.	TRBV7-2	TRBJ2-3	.	CASNRAGAALSTDTQYF	TGTGCCAGCAATCGGGCGGGGGCCGCCTTAAGCACAGATACGCAGTATTTT
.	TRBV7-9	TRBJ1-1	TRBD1	CASSQDGQENTEAFF	TGCGCCAGCAGCCAAGATGGACAGGAGAACACTGAAGCTTTCTTT
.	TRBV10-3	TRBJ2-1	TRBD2	CAIRGTSGGGNEQFF	TGTGCCATCAGAGGGACTAGCGGGGGGGGGAATGAGCAGTTCTTC
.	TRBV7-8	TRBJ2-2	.	CASSFIDRPNTGELFF	TGTGCCAGCAGCTTTATCGACAGACCGAACACCGGGGAGCTGTTTTTT
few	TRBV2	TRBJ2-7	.	CASRLGQLYEQYF	TGTGCCAGCAGGTTGGGACAACTCTACGAGCAGTACTTC
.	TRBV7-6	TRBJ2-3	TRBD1	CASSLRAGGWDTQYF	TGTGCCAGCAGCTTGCGGGCAGGGGGCTGGGATACGCAGTATTTT
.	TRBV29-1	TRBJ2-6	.	CSVEGGTSGANVLTF	TGCAGCGTTGAGGGTGGGACCTCTGGGGCCAACGTCCTGACTTTC
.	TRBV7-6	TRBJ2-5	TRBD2	CASSLELSGGAAQETQYF	TGTGCCAGCAGCTTAGAACTTAGCGGGGGGGCCGCGCAAGAGACCCAGTACTTC
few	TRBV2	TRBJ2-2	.	CASSAHRTNTGELFF	TGTGCCAGCAGTGCGCACCGAACGAACACCGGGGAGCTGTTTTTT
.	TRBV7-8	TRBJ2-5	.	CASSLGGQETQYF	TGTGCCAGCAGCTTGGGTGGCCAAGAGACCCAGTACTTC
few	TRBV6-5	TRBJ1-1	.	CASSQQSTSTEAFF	TGTGCCAGCAGCCAGCAGTCGACAAGCACTGAAGCTTTCTTT
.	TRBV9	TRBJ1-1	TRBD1	CASSEGQGIMNTEAFF	TGTGCCAGCAGCGAGGGACAGGGGATCATGAACACTGAAGCTTTCTTT